The T cell receptor beta chain under discussion was sequenced for a study of OX40 agonist ivuxolimab in advanced cancers. The overall study: The dose-escalation cohort had hepatocellular carcinoma, melanoma, renal cell or head and neck cancer. Participants averaged approximately 61 years of age (range roughly 23 to 90) and were about 85% male.

Losses at the gene ends were 6 bases for V and 7 bases for J; bases not matched to a gene: 6. CDR3 length: 14 residues. Germline CDR1 reads SEHNR; CDR2 reads FQNEAQ (reference sequence). Concerning this clone itself: Its antigen is unidentified. This sample also contains other DNA sequences that code for the same CDR3.

Notes on the study in general: CD8+ T cells were the subset that, on average, had more expanded clones than CD4+. Some nonresponders also had low normalized T-cell clonal expansion.

TCRdb keeps only in-frame clones here, not all; method: immunoSEQ multiplex PCR. There are around 13,000 clones in the sample; around 84% occur only once, and under 45% lies in the top ten. The sequence was obtained from an adult with an advanced solid tumor such as melanoma, head and neck, liver or kidney cancer. The chain has TRBV7-9 and TRBJ1-4; TRBD1 agrees at 9 bases. Sequences were derived from CD4+ or CD8+ T cells sorted from blood, sampled in a trial of the OX40 agonist ivuxolimab. CDR3 residues: CASSSTGGSEKLFF. CDR3 nucleotides: TGTGCCAGCAGTTCGACAGGGGGAAGTGAAAAACTGTTTTTT.